This T cell receptor beta chain appears in the sequencing data of a study of T cell changes during pregnancy in multiple sclerosis. Assay used: immunoSEQ multiplex PCR; TCRdb lists only in-frame clones, some missing. Of some 85,000 clones listed, about 96% are singletons. This clone occurred once. Germline CDR1 and CDR2: PRHDT and FYEKMQ (reference sequence). The CDR3 runs 17 residues. The V end lost 5 bases, the J end lost 0 bases, and 17 bases lay between the germline ends. The V and J genes are TRBV13 and TRBJ2-4; maybe TRBD2 (6 bases). The source was peripheral blood, collected in the second trimester of pregnancy. The receptor was derived from a female donor with multiple sclerosis, enrolled in a pregnancy study. The CDR3 is CASSKGLVRLAKNIQYF. The CDR3, as DNA: TGTGCCAGCAGCAAGGGACTCGTCCGTCTAGCCAAAAACATTCAGTACTTC. Full variable domain (remainder filled in from reference TRBV13 and TRBJ2-4): AAGVIQSPRHLIKEKRETATLKCYPIPRHDTVYWYQQGPGQDPQFLISFYEKMQSDKGSIPDRFSAQQFSDYHSELNMSSLELGDSALYFCASSKGLVRLAKNIQYFGAGTRLSVL.